The T cell receptor (beta chain) described here comes from a study of blood T cell repertoires in COVID-19. Study context: Samples of COVID-19 (acute and convalescent) were obtained from the United States, Italy and Spain. The cDNA or gDNA used as material had been derived from T cells, B-cell-depleted T cells, or PBMCs.

Sequencing used immunoSEQ multiplex PCR; TCRdb keeps in-frame clones, though not all of them. The sample includes about 100,000 clones, approximately 88% of them seen just once. Unmatched junction bases numbered 6, after V lost 5 bases and J lost 6 bases. The CDR3 is 12 residues long. CDR1 is GTSNPN, CDR2 SVGIG, per germline (reference sequence). V is TRBV30 and J is TRBJ2-7; 8 nucleotides line up with TRBD2. Sequenced: peripheral blood. The clonotype comes from a woman aged 55-75 years with acute or convalescent COVID-19. The CDR3 here is CAWSSAGVEQYF. The CDR3 nucleotides read TGTGCCTGGTCCTCAGCGGGGGTCGAGCAGTACTTC.